Listed here is a single TCR beta chain. The antigen is undetermined. The data stem from a study of T-cell memory formation after mild COVID-19. Background on the study: Largely, TCR clusters stayed within a single donor. Overall study results and limits: Pre-infection memory held some responding clones, suggesting pre-existing cross-reactive T cells responded. Balance between CD4 and CD8 was seen in clones contracting day 15 to 85, and a CD4+ lean was seen in later expanders.

TCRdb reanalysed the 5' RACE reads using MiXCR and keeps one entry per CDR3 protein. The sample yields 350,000 to 500,000 distinct CDR3 sequences, roughly 18% seen once. This CDR3 comprises 15 residues. Trimming took 4 bases from V and 1 from J; bases not matched to a gene: 4. Germline V lookup: CDR1 SGDLS, CDR2 YYNGEE. This TCR was sampled from a man younger than 35 who had mild COVID-19 (a few samples of this study predate the infection). Cell type and time point are not known. The sequenced sample consisted of PBMCs or a T cell subset sorted from them (not recorded which). The rearrangement joins TRBV9 to TRBJ2-1; 8 positions match TRBD1. The CDR3 bases are TGTGCCAGCAGCCCACGGGACAGGTCCTACAATGAGCAGTTCTTC. It codes for CASSPRDRSYNEQFF. The full variable domain, in which reference TRBV9 and TRBJ2-1 provide the parts outside the CDR3, is DSGVTQTPKHLITATGQRVTLRCSPRSGDLSVYWYQQSLDQGLQFLIQYYNGEERAKGNILERFSAQQFPDLHSELNLSSLELGDSALYFCASSPRDRSYNEQFFGPGTRLTVL.